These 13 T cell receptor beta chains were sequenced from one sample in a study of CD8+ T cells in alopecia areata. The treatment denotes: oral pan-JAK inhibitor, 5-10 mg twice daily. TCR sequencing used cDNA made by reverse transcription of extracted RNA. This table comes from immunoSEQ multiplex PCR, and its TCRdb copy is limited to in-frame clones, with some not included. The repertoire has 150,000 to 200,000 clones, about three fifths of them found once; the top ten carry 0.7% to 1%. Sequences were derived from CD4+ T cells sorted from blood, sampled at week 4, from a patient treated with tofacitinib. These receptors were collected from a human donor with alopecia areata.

The CDR3 DNA reads as TGTGCCAGCAGGTCAACCTCGGGAGGAACCTACGAGCAGTACTTC. Translated: CASRSTSGGTYEQYF. The rearrangement links TRBV6-6 to TRBJ2-7, with 7 bases that match TRBD2. This CDR3 has 15 amino acids. J lost 2 bases, V lost 6 bases, and 10 bases had no gene match. The V gene's germline CDR1 is MNHNY and CDR2 SVGAGI (reference sequence).

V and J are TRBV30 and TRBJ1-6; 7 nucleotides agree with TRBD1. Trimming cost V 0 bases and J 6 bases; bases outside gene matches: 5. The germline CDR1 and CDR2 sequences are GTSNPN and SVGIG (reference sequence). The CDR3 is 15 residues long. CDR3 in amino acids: CAWSVKGQSNSPLHF. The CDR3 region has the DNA TGTGCCTGGAGTGTAAAGGGACAGAGTAATTCACCCCTCCACTTT.

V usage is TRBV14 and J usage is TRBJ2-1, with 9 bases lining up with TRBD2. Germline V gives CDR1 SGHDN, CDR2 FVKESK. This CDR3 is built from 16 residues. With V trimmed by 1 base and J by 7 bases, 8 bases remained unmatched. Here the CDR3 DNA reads TGTGCCAGCAGCCAAGTATGGCTAGCGGGGCTAAATGAGCAGTTCTTC. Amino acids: CASSQVWLAGLNEQFF.

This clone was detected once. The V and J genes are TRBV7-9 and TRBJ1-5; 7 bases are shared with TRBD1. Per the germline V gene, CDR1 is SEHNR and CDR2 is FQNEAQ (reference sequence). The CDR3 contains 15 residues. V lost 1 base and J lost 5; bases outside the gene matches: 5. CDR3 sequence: CASSLGNRGDQPQHF. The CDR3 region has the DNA TGTGCCAGCAGCTTAGGAAACAGGGGCGATCAGCCCCAGCATTTT.

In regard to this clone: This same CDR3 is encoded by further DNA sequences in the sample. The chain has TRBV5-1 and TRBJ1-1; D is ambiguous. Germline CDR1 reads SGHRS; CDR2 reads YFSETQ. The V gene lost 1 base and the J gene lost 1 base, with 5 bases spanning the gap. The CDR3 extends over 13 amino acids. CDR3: CASSLTGNTEAFF. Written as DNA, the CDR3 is TGCGCCAGCAGCTTGACGGGGAACACTGAAGCTTTCTTT.

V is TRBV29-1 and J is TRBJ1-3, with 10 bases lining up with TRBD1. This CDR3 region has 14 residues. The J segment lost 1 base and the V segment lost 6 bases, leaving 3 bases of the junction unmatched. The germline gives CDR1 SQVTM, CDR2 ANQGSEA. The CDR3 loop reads CSVLGQGSGNTIYF. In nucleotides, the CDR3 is TGCAGCGTCCTGGGACAGGGGTCTGGAAACACCATATATTTT.

CDR3 DNA sequence: TGTGCCAGCAGGTCCGTGGGCTCCTACAATGAGCAGTTCTTC. Its protein is CASRSVGSYNEQFF. J is TRBJ2-1 and V is TRBV2; no reliable D call. V lost 6 bases and J lost 0, with 9 bases in between. The CDR3 sequence is 14 residues long. Germline V gene lookup returns CDR1 SNHLY and CDR2 FYNNEI.

CDR3 in amino acids: CASSLGLGKYNEQFF. The CDR3 bases are TGTGCCAGCAGCTTAGGACTAGGCAAGTACAATGAGCAGTTCTTC. The rearrangement joins TRBV11-3 to TRBJ2-1, with TRBD2 as a possible D gene (6 bases). Trimming stripped 1 base from V and 4 bases from J, with 11 bases between. The CDR3 contains 15 residues. The germline V gene has CDR1 SGHNT and CDR2 YENEEA.

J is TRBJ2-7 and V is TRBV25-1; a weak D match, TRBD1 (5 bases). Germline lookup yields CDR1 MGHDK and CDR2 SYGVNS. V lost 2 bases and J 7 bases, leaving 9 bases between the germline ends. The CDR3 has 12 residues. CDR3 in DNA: TGTGCCAGCAGTGAAAGGGGCAGAGAGCAGTACTTC. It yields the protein CASSERGREQYF.

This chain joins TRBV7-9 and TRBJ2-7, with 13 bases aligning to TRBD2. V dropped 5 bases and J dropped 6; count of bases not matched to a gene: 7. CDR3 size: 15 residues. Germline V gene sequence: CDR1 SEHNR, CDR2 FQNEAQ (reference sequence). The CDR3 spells CASSLTSGGAAEQYF. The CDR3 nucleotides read TGTGCCAGCAGCCTAACTAGCGGGGGGGCCGCCGAGCAGTACTTC.

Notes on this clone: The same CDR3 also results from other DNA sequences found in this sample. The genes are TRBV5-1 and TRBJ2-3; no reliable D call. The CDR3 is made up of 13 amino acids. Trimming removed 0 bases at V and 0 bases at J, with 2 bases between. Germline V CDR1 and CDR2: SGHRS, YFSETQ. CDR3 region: CASSLGSTDTQYF. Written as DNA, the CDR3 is TGCGCCAGCAGCTTGGGTAGCACAGATACGCAGTATTTT.

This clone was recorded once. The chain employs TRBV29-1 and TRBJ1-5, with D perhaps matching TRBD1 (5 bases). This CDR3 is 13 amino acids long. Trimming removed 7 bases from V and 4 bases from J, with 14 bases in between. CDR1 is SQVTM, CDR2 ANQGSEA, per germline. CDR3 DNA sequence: TGCAGCGCTGTGGGGGGAACTAATCAGCCCCAGCATTTT. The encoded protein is CSAVGGTNQPQHF.

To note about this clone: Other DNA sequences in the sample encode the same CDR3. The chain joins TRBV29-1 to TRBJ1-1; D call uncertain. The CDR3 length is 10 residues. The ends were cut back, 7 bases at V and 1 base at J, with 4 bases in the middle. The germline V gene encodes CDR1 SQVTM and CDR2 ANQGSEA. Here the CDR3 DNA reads TGCAGCGCAAGGAACACTGAAGCTTTCTTT. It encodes CSARNTEAFF. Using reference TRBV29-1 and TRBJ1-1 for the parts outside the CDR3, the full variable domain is SAVISQKPSRDICQRGTSLTIQCQVDSQVTMMFWYRQQPGQSLTLIATANQGSEATYESGFVIDKFPISRPNLTFSTLTVSNMSPEDSSIYLCSARNTEAFFGQGTRLTVV.